Listed here are 23 T cell receptor beta chains from one sample, sequenced in a study of circulating and synovial CD4+ cells in juvenile arthritis. Clones were sequenced by immunoSEQ multiplex PCR, and TCRdb holds only the in-frame ones, with some missing. This table holds tens of thousands of clones, approximately 94% found once. Sample: CD4+ T cells from blood. The receptors stem from a human donor with juvenile idiopathic arthritis.

This clone has only a few counts. The J gene is TRBJ2-2, the V gene TRBV18, with 7 positions matching TRBD1. Trimming at V came to 2 bases and at J to 8 bases, leaving 5 bases not matched to a gene. This CDR3 is 14 amino acids long. Germline V CDR1 and CDR2: KGHSH, LQKENI. In DNA form, the CDR3 reads TGTGCCAGCTCACCAGGACAGGTTGGTGGGGAGCTGTTTTTT. This translates into CASSPGQVGGELFF. The full variable domain, in which reference TRBV18 and TRBJ2-2 provide the parts outside the CDR3, is NAGVMQNPRHLVRRRGQEARLRCSPMKGHSHVYWYRQLPEEGLKFMVYLQKENIIDESGMPKERFSAEFPKEGPSILRIQQVVRGDSAAYFCASSPGQVGGELFFGEGSRLTVL.

V is TRBV7-9 and J is TRBJ1-4; 7 nucleotides agree with TRBD1. The CDR3 totals 16 residues. Germline values: CDR1 SEHNR, CDR2 FQNEAQ (reference sequence). With V trimmed by 5 bases and J by 2 bases, 8 bases remained unmatched. This chain's CDR3 is CASSVPPGGTNEKLFF. The DNA of the CDR3 is TGTGCCAGCAGCGTCCCCCCAGGGGGTACTAATGAAAAACTGTTTTTT.

The chain employs TRBV7-2 and TRBJ2-7; possible D gene TRBD2, 5 bases. V lost 5 bases, J lost 6 bases, and 23 bases lay in between. The germline gives CDR1 SGHTA, CDR2 FQGNSA. CDR3 length equals 16 residues. CDR3 in amino acids: CASSPPTVRNEGEQYF. CDR3 DNA sequence: TGTGCCAGCAGCCCTCCAACGGTCAGGAACGAGGGCGAGCAGTACTTC.

J is TRBJ1-1 and V is TRBV23-1; D is ambiguous. Being an ORF, TRBV23-1 has a function that is uncertain. This CDR3 spans 9 amino acids. Trimming stripped 8 bases from V and 10 bases from J, with 8 bases between. CDR3 coding DNA: TGCGCCAGCGATGTCAGAGCTTTCTTT. Protein product: CASDVRAFF.

To note about this clone: The germline gene is not matched at one end of the junction; a read error may be the cause. The chain combines TRBV7-7 with TRBJ2-2; D could derive from TRBD1 or TRBD2 (6 bases each). In germline, CDR1 is SSHAT, CDR2 FNYEAQ (reference sequence). The CDR3 consists of 15 residues. CDR3 sequence: CASSLGGPITGELFF. The CDR3 DNA follows: TGTGCTAGCAGCCTAGGGGGGCCTATCACCGGGGAGCTGTTTTTT.

The chain combines TRBV21-1 with TRBJ2-1; the D call TRBD1 from the table was never checked on the DNA. TRBV21-1 represents a pseudogene. The CDR3 spans 16 residues. In nucleotides, the CDR3 is TGTGCCAGCAGCAGAGACAGCCCCCTCTCCTACAATGAGCAGTTCTTC. Its protein is CASSRDSPLSYNEQFF.

V is TRBV14 and J is TRBJ1-1; TRBD1 matches 7 bases. The junction had 7 bases not matched to a gene; V was cut back by 9 bases and J by 0 bases. The CDR3 length is 14 residues. Germline V gene sequence: CDR1 SGHDN, CDR2 FVKESK. CDR3 nucleotide sequence: TGTGCCAGTGCACAGGGGAACATGAACACTGAAGCTTTCTTT. Amino acids: CASAQGNMNTEAFF.

The chain combines TRBV2 with TRBJ1-1; tentative D call: TRBD1 (5 bases). Germline CDR1 SNHLY, CDR2 FYNNEI. The CDR3 covers 15 residues. The ends were cut back, 3 bases at V and 1 base at J, with 12 bases in the middle. This CDR3 reads CASSEGGVGNTEAFF. The CDR3 nucleotides are TGTGCCAGCAGTGAGGGAGGGGTGGGGAACACTGAAGCTTTCTTT.

J is TRBJ2-3 and V is TRBV29-1, with a tentative D call TRBD1 (5 bases). Germline V gene lookup returns CDR1 SQVTM and CDR2 ANQGSEA. Trimming removed 5 bases from V and 7 bases from J, with 19 bases in between. This CDR3 spans 14 amino acids. The CDR3: CSVFSPDSRNTQYF. The CDR3 coding sequence is TGCAGCGTTTTCTCTCCTGACAGCCGGAATACGCAGTATTTT.

V and J are TRBV7-2 and TRBJ2-7; tentatively, D is TRBD2 (6 bases). The CDR3 sequence is 19 residues long. CDR1 SGHTA and CDR2 FQGNSA come from the germline V gene. V lost 2 bases and J lost 3, with 26 bases in between. CDR3 region: CASSLKGASWSGTFYEQYF. The CDR3 DNA follows: TGTGCCAGCAGCTTAAAGGGTGCGTCGTGGTCGGGGACTTTCTACGAGCAGTACTTC.

The J gene is TRBJ2-2, the V gene TRBV11-3; no clear D. V was pared by 5 bases and J by 8 bases, with 12 bases between. The germline V gene encodes CDR1 SGHNT and CDR2 YENEEA. This CDR3 is 13 amino acids long. CDR3 bases: TGTGCCAGCAGCCCATCCCCACAGGGGGAGCTGTTTTTT. It specifies CASSPSPQGELFF.

This clone was seen just once. The V and J genes are TRBV19 and TRBJ1-4; TRBD1 agrees at 9 bases. This CDR3 contains 18 residues. With V trimmed by 7 bases and J by 4 bases, 16 bases remained unmatched. Germline CDR1 reads LNHDA; CDR2 reads SQIVND (reference sequence). The CDR3 loop reads CASTLRPGQGSGNEKLFF. The CDR3 nucleotides are TGTGCCAGTACCCTGAGACCGGGACAGGGTTCGGGTAATGAAAAACTGTTTTTT. The whole variable domain, remainder taken from reference TRBV19 and TRBJ1-4, is DGGITQSPKYLFRKEGQNVTLSCEQNLNHDAMYWYRQDPGQGLRLIYYSQIVNDFQKGDIAEGYSVSREKKESFPLTVTSAQKNPTAFYLCASTLRPGQGSGNEKLFFGSGTQLSVL.

The chain combines TRBV18 with TRBJ1-2; possible D gene TRBD1, 5 bases. Germline V gene data show CDR1 as KGHSH and CDR2 as LQKENI. CDR3 length equals 13 residues. Trimming stripped 3 bases from V and 8 bases from J, with 13 bases between. Here the CDR3 reads CASSPEQAYGYTF. The DNA of the CDR3 is TGTGCCAGCTCACCTGAACAGGCTTACGGCTACACCTTC. The full variable domain, in which reference TRBV18 and TRBJ1-2 provide the parts outside the CDR3, is NAGVMQNPRHLVRRRGQEARLRCSPMKGHSHVYWYRQLPEEGLKFMVYLQKENIIDESGMPKERFSAEFPKEGPSILRIQQVVRGDSAAYFCASSPEQAYGYTFGSGTRLTVV.

This chain connects TRBV5-1 to TRBJ2-1, with TRBD1 matching 8 bases. Germline CDR1 and CDR2: SGHRS and YFSETQ. V lost 3 bases, J lost 2 bases, and 4 bases stayed unmatched. The CDR3 sequence is 15 residues long. The CDR3 is CASSSGGQTYNEQFF. For the CDR3, the DNA is TGCGCCAGCAGCTCAGGGGGCCAGACCTACAATGAGCAGTTCTTC.

The V gene is TRBV6-5, the J gene TRBJ1-1; unclear D gene. Trimming stripped 5 bases from V and 1 base from J, with 11 bases between. Per germline, CDR1 MNHEY and CDR2 SVGAGI. The length of the CDR3 is 14 residues. The CDR3 protein is CASSIGVGNTEAFF. CDR3 DNA sequence: TGTGCCAGCAGTATCGGGGTAGGGAACACTGAAGCTTTCTTT.

This clone has only one observation. At one end, the junction sequence differs from germline, possibly due to a read error. The rearrangement uses TRBV6-1 and TRBJ1-1; D might be TRBD1 (5 bases). From germline, CDR1 is MNHNS and CDR2 SASEGT. The length of the CDR3 is 16 residues. CDR3 sequence reads: CASSEVAGGRNSEAFF. CDR3 in DNA: TGTGCCAGCAGTGAAGTGGCGGGGGGGAGGAACTCTGAAGCTTTCTTT.

Comments on this clone: One junction end does not reproduce the germline sequence, and a read error may be involved. The rearrangement joins TRBV7-9 to TRBJ2-5, with D unclear. The CDR3 has 8 residues. CDR1 and CDR2 (germline): SEHNR, FQNEAQ (reference sequence). The CDR3 sequence: CASSPRDF. The CDR3 coding sequence is TGTGCCAGCAGCCCCCGTGACTTC.

The chain joins TRBV6-5 to TRBJ1-2; maybe TRBD1 (5 bases). The ends were cut back, 2 bases at V and 2 bases at J, with 12 bases in the middle. CDR1 is MNHEY and CDR2 is SVGAGI in the germline V gene. The CDR3 is made up of 15 amino acids. The CDR3 reads CASSYGLPGNYGYTF. Here the CDR3 DNA reads TGTGCCAGCAGTTACGGTCTACCAGGGAACTATGGCTACACCTTC.

The V and J genes are TRBV28 and TRBJ2-6; the D is unclear. CDR1 and CDR2 from the germline V gene are MDHEN and SYDVKM. The CDR3 sequence is 13 residues long. Trimming removed 4 bases from V and 4 bases from J, with 5 bases in between. The CDR3 loop is CASSWPGANVLTF. The CDR3 nucleotides are TGTGCCAGCAGTTGGCCGGGGGCCAACGTCCTGACTTTC.

The rearrangement uses TRBV7-3 and TRBJ1-2; 12 nucleotides match TRBD1. V was clipped by 9 bases and J by 8 bases; unmatched bases: 7. This CDR3 comprises 13 residues. The V gene's germline CDR1 is SGHTA and CDR2 FQGTGA. CDR3 DNA: TGTGCCAGTTCGGGACAGGGGGCTCGGGGCTACACCTTC. Encoded protein: CASSGQGARGYTF.

V usage is TRBV7-6 and J usage is TRBJ2-5, with 11 bases identical to TRBD2. Trimming took 3 bases from V and 4 from J; bases not matched to a gene: 13. CDR1 and CDR2 (germline): SGHVS, FNYEAQ. The CDR3 sequence is 18 residues long. The CDR3 loop is CASSFLAGGPTRAETQYF. Here the CDR3 DNA reads TGTGCCAGCAGCTTCTTAGCGGGGGGGCCAACACGGGCAGAGACCCAGTACTTC.

CDR3 coding DNA: TGCAGCTTTAGCGGGCCGGGAACTAATGAAAAACTGTTTTTT. Residues: CSFSGPGTNEKLFF. The rearrangement joins TRBV29-1 to TRBJ1-4; D unclear. Germline V gives CDR1 SQVTM, CDR2 ANQGSEA. The V gene lost 8 bases and the J gene lost 1 base, with 14 bases spanning the gap. The CDR3 has 14 amino acids.

The chain uses TRBV19 and TRBJ2-7; TRBD1 matches 10 bases. Germline values: CDR1 LNHDA, CDR2 SQIVND (reference sequence). There are 15 residues in the CDR3. Trimming removed 4 bases from V and 3 bases from J; junction bases left unmatched: 6. In DNA, the CDR3 is TGTGCCAGTAGTAGCCCGACAGGGGGCCTCTACGAGCAGTACTTC. Translation: CASSSPTGGLYEQYF.